This entry lists 18 T cell receptor beta chains sequenced from one sample in a study of blood T cells in healthy people across ages. A second about 6 to 11 cycle PCR used barcoded and J-beta primers. TCRdb re-derived calls from the 5' RACE reads in MiXCR, one entry per CDR3 protein. Of 2 million or so distinct CDR3 sequences listed, around 48% are singletons. Sequences were obtained from blood. The receptors shown here come from a woman between 35 and 50 years old in good health.

In this sample, this clonotype turned up once. In this CDR3 the conserved last residue, phenylalanine or tryptophan, is missing, so a read error is likely. This CDR3 reads CSANRGQGGEQYS. As DNA, the CDR3 is TGCAGTGCTAACCGGGGACAGGGAGGCGAGCAGTACTCC. The chain joins TRBV20-1 to TRBJ2-5; 9 bases agree with TRBD1. The DNA matches TRBJ2-7 better at its end, which makes the J call doubtful. This CDR3 has 13 residues. Looked up from germline, CDR1 is DFQATT and CDR2 is SNEGSKA (reference sequence).

V and J are TRBV5-1 and TRBJ2-5, with D possibly matching TRBD1 (6 bases). The germline V gene has CDR1 SGHRS and CDR2 YFSETQ. Trimming stripped 6 bases from V and 3 bases from J, with 18 bases between. The CDR3 is 15 residues long. The CDR3 sequence is CASNQPRDKKETQYF. CDR3 DNA: TGCGCCAGCAACCAACCCCGGGACAAAAAAGAGACCCAGTACTTC.

This clonotype appeared many times. The chain joins TRBV7-9 to TRBJ2-5; D is unclear. Trimming removed 5 bases at V and 0 bases at J, with 10 bases between. CDR3 length: 14 residues. Germline values: CDR1 SEHNR, CDR2 FQNEAQ (reference sequence). This CDR3 is CASSDSQYQETQYF. The CDR3 DNA sequence: TGTGCCAGCAGCGACTCTCAGTACCAAGAGACCCAGTACTTC.

The gene calls are TRBV12-3 or TRBV12-4 and TRBJ1-5; possible D gene TRBD1, 6 bases. This CDR3 contains 14 residues. Trimming cost V 6 bases and J 3 bases, with 12 bases left between them. CDR3 bases: TGTGCCAGCAGGCAACAGGGCTTCAATCAGCCCCAGCATTTT. Protein product: CASRQQGFNQPQHF.

The gene calls are TRBV20-1 and TRBJ2-3, with 10 nucleotides matching TRBD1. Per germline, CDR1 DFQATT and CDR2 SNEGSKA (reference sequence). The CDR3 contains 15 residues. The ends lost 5 bases at V and 2 bases at J; junction bases unmatched: 7. CDR3 sequence: CSAHDRGRFTDTQYF. The CDR3 DNA sequence: TGCAGTGCTCACGACAGGGGGCGTTTCACAGATACGCAGTATTTT.

For this clonotype: This could be a read error, since a much larger clone is one nucleotide away. V usage is TRBV7-2 and J usage is TRBJ2-1, with TRBD2 identical over 10 bases. The CDR3 has 14 amino acids. Per germline, CDR1 SGHTA and CDR2 FQGNSA. V gave up 5 bases and J gave up 6 bases; unmatched junction bases: 4. The CDR3 sequence is CASSRSSGGNEQFF. In nucleotides, the CDR3 is TGTGCCAGCAGCCGGTCTAGCGGGGGCAATGAGCAGTTCTTC.

This clonotype was seen a single time. The chain couples TRBV10-2 to TRBJ2-5; TRBD2 aligns across 12 bases. The DNA end lines up better with TRBJ2-7; the J call may be wrong. Germline V CDR1 and CDR2: WSHSY, SAAADI. The CDR3 loop spans 13 amino acids. The CDR3 loop is CASGGLAGYEQYF. The DNA for the CDR3 is TGCGCCAGCGGAGGACTAGCGGGGTACGAGCAGTACTTC.

In its sample, this clonotype was seen a few times. The rearrangement links TRBV27 to TRBJ2-7; 8 positions agree with TRBD1. The germline CDR1 and CDR2 sequences are MNHEY and SMNVEV (reference sequence). The CDR3 sequence is 14 residues long. Trimming cost V 5 bases and J 2 bases; bases outside gene matches: 5. The CDR3 coding sequence is TGTGCCAGCAGTATCCGGGACAGGCCCTACGAGCAGTACTTC. Its translation is CASSIRDRPYEQYF.

The genes are TRBV14 and TRBJ2-5; 9 bases are shared with TRBD2. There are 16 residues in the CDR3. Germline CDR1 and CDR2: SGHDN and FVKESK. The ends lost 0 bases at V and 5 bases at J; junction bases unmatched: 7. CDR3 region: CASSQEGTSWWETQYF. The CDR3 nucleotides read TGTGCCAGCAGCCAAGAAGGGACTAGCTGGTGGGAGACCCAGTACTTC.

The chain has TRBV7-9 and TRBJ2-2, with a weak D call TRBD1 (6 bases). V lost 4 bases to trimming and J lost 6 bases, with 12 bases between them. CDR1 and CDR2 (germline): SEHNR, FQNEAQ (reference sequence). CDR3 length: 14 amino acids. The CDR3 loop is CASSSPAGAGELFF. For the CDR3, the DNA is TGTGCCAGCAGCTCACCCGCAGGGGCCGGGGAGCTGTTTTTT.

The genes are TRBV20-1 and TRBJ2-7; TRBD2 matches at 13 bases. This CDR3 region has 16 residues. V dropped 5 bases and J dropped 3; count of bases not matched to a gene: 10. CDR1 is DFQATT, CDR2 SNEGSKA, per germline (reference sequence). The chain's CDR3 is CSALQWTSGGSYEQYF. The CDR3 coding sequence is TGCAGTGCTTTACAATGGACTAGCGGGGGTAGCTACGAGCAGTACTTC.

The chain is built from TRBV7-2 and TRBJ2-5; D possibly matches TRBD1 or TRBD2 (5 bases each). Trimming took off 5 bases at V and 11 bases at J, with 24 bases between the two ends. The CDR3 is 15 amino acids. Germline V gives CDR1 SGHTA, CDR2 FQGNSA. The CDR3 DNA is TGTGCCAGCAGCGTCACCGGGACCTTGGAGTACGTGCAGTACTTC. As protein: CASSVTGTLEYVQYF. The full variable domain, in which reference TRBV7-2 and TRBJ2-5 provide the parts outside the CDR3, is GAGVSQSPSNKVTEKGKDVELRCDPISGHTALYWYRQSLGQGLEFLIYFQGNSAPDKSGLPSDRFSAERTGGSVSTLTIQRTQQEDSAVYLCASSVTGTLEYVQYFGPGTRLLVL.

This clonotype was observed a handful of times. This chain uses TRBV3-1 with TRBJ2-5, with D perhaps TRBD2 (5 bases). Germline V gene sequence: CDR1 LGHDT, CDR2 YNNKEL (reference sequence). This CDR3 is 13 amino acids long. The V end was cut by 10 bases, the J end by 5 bases, with 17 bases between. For the CDR3, the DNA is TGTGCCACCCACGATTACCGAGGGGAGACCCAGTACTTC. This translates into CATHDYRGETQYF.

V usage is TRBV14 and J usage is TRBJ2-7; 12 nucleotides align to TRBD2. The DNA end lines up better with TRBJ2-4; the J call may be wrong. The germline gives CDR1 SGHDN, CDR2 FVKESK. This CDR3 comprises 18 residues. The CDR3 spells CASSRGWLAGGPQNIQYF. The DNA for the CDR3 is TGTGCCAGCAGCCGAGGGTGGCTAGCGGGGGGGCCGCAAAACATTCAGTACTTC.

The chain has TRBV15 and TRBJ2-4, with D maybe TRBD2 (5 bases). Germline CDR1 and CDR2: LNHNV and YYDKDF (reference sequence). This CDR3 is 15 amino acids long. Trimming took 0 bases from V and 13 from J, leaving 19 bases between them. The CDR3 loop is CATSRDWAPTREQYF. The CDR3 bases are TGTGCCACCAGCAGAGATTGGGCCCCAACGAGGGAGCAGTACTTC.

CDR3 bases: TGTGCCAGCAGTCTTCGGGACGTGGAGACCCAGTACTTC. As protein: CASSLRDVETQYF. V and J are TRBV5-6 and TRBJ2-5, with D possibly being TRBD1 or TRBD2 (5 bases each). The V and J ends lost 5 bases and 5 bases respectively, with 13 bases between them. This CDR3 region has 13 residues. CDR1 is SGHDT and CDR2 is YYEEEE in the germline V gene.

This clonotype was seen more than once but under ten times. This chain links TRBV7-9 with TRBJ2-4, with D perhaps TRBD1 (5 bases). Germline V gene lookup returns CDR1 SEHNR and CDR2 FQNEAQ (reference sequence). CDR3 length equals 16 residues. The V end was cut by 0 bases, the J end by 2 bases, with 11 bases between. Here the CDR3 DNA reads TGTGCCAGCAGCTTAGCAGTGGGGCCTTCCAAAAACATTCAGTACTTC. It yields the protein CASSLAVGPSKNIQYF. The full variable domain, its missing parts supplied by reference TRBV7-9 and TRBJ2-4, is DTGVSQNPRHKITKRGQNVTFRCDPISEHNRLYWYRQTLGQGPEFLTYFQNEAQLEKSRLLSDRFSAERPKGSFSTLEIQRTEQGDSAMYLCASSLAVGPSKNIQYFGAGTRLSVL.

This chain joins TRBV12-5 and TRBJ2-5, with D maybe TRBD2 (5 bases). V was pared by 6 bases and J by 11 bases, with 13 bases between. Germline V gene sequence: CDR1 LGHNT, CDR2 FRNRAP. This CDR3 is 11 amino acids long. The CDR3 protein is CASGGENEQYF. CDR3 in DNA: TGTGCTAGTGGGGGAGAGAATGAGCAGTACTTC.